A single sample gave rise to the 5 T cell receptor beta chains below, sequenced in a study of spatial heterogeneity in lung cancer. TCRdb re-called the 5' RACE reads through MiXCR, storing one row per CDR3 protein. The top ten clones hold roughly 6.5% of a sample with more than 40,000 distinct CDR3 sequences, 20% to 25% of them seen once. Specified time point: blood at routine non-recurrence follow-up after resection. The specimen comprised PBMCs, sampled at follow-up. The receptors shown here come from a female donor with early-stage non-small cell lung cancer.

This chain uses TRBV18 with TRBJ1-1, with a tentative D call TRBD1 (6 bases). The CDR3 is 14 amino acids. V was clipped by 2 bases and J by 2 bases, with 9 bases between them. Germline-derived CDR1 and CDR2 are KGHSH and LQKENI. CDR3 sequence (DNA): TGTGCCAGCTCACCATCGGGGGCAAACACTGAAGCTTTCTTT. Encoded protein: CASSPSGANTEAFF.

This clonotype showed up just a few times. CDR3 bases: TGTGCCAGCAGTGAAGCGGGGGTTGCAGATACGCAGTATTTT. It specifies CASSEAGVADTQYF. The chain joins TRBV2 to TRBJ2-3; D is perhaps TRBD1 or TRBD2 (5 bases each). This CDR3 has 14 amino acids. In germline, CDR1 is SNHLY, CDR2 FYNNEI. V lost 0 bases, J lost 4 bases, and 8 bases lay in between.

The rearrangement joins TRBV11-2 to TRBJ1-1; D call uncertain. Germline V gene sequence: CDR1 SGHAT, CDR2 FQNNGV. Trimming took 2 bases from V and 5 from J, leaving 24 bases between them. The CDR3 loop spans 18 amino acids. This CDR3 reads CASSLSSPTRGWDTEAFF. The DNA for the CDR3 is TGTGCCAGCAGCTTATCCTCACCTACTCGGGGATGGGATACTGAAGCTTTCTTT.

This clonotype turned up a few times. The rearrangement uses TRBV12-3 or TRBV12-4 and TRBJ1-6, with TRBD1 matching over 8 bases. CDR3 length: 15 residues. Trimming took 7 bases from V and 5 from J; bases not matched to a gene: 7. CDR3 protein: CASTLGQGDNSPLHF. The CDR3 bases are TGTGCCAGCACCCTAGGACAGGGCGATAATTCACCCCTCCACTTT.

This clonotype was recorded a few times. One junction end does not reproduce the germline sequence, and a read error may be involved. The chain combines TRBV5-1 with TRBJ2-2, with D possibly being TRBD2 (6 bases). This CDR3 is 15 amino acids long. CDR1 and CDR2 from the germline V gene are SGHRS and YFSETQ. The CDR3, as DNA: TGCGCCAGCAGCTGGTCAGGGAGGAACACCGGGGAGCTTTTTTTT. As protein: CASSWSGRNTGELFF.